This entry describes one T cell receptor (gamma chain). Other DNA variants within this sample encode the same CDR3. This sample is drawn from a study of gamma-delta chains in newborns, infants, children. TCRdb re-called the reads via CATT. The sample lists a few thousand gamma-chain clones, roughly 26% occurring once. The source material was blood. This TCR was sampled from a child who was a newborn, infant or young child, either healthy, febrile or measles-vaccinated (not recorded which).

CDR3 amino acids: CALWEAVQELGKKIKVF. In DNA form, the CDR3 reads TGTGCCTTGTGGGAGGCCGTACAAGAGTTGGGCAAAAAAATCAAGGTATTT. The chain combines TRGV9 with TRGJP. V lost 2 bases and J lost 4; bases outside the gene matches: 5. The CDR3 extends over 17 amino acids. Germline assignment: CDR1 GITISATS and CDR2 ISYDGTV (reference sequence).